This entry lists 16 T cell receptor beta chains sequenced from one sample in a study of CD8 T cells in Susac syndrome. The RNA input was about 0.5 to 1 ug, and it was reverse transcribed with random hexamers. TCRdb re-analysed the immunoSEQ multiplex PCR reads in MiXCR, keeping a single row per CDR3 protein. This sample has 100,000 to 150,000 distinct CDR3 sequences, with 94% found just once. Sequencing was carried out using CD4+ T cells from PBMCs. These receptors all come from a human donor with multiple sclerosis.

The chain recombines TRBV3-1 with TRBJ2-1, with 11 bases lining up with TRBD1. The CDR3 has 15 amino acids. V lost 6 bases and J lost 10; bases outside the gene matches: 11. Germline-derived CDR1 and CDR2 are LGHDT and YNNKEL (reference sequence). Here the CDR3 reads CASSRRGTGGVEQFF. CDR3 coding DNA: TGTGCCAGCAGTCGTAGAGGGACAGGGGGGGTAGAGCAGTTCTTC.

The chain employs TRBV7-2 and TRBJ2-5, with TRBD1 identical over 9 bases. The trim removed 1 base at V and 4 bases at J, leaving 7 bases unmatched. CDR3 length: 16 residues. Germline values: CDR1 SGHTA, CDR2 FQGNSA. CDR3 region: CASSLDAGQGGETQYF. CDR3 DNA: TGTGCCAGCAGCTTAGATGCGGGACAGGGTGGAGAGACCCAGTACTTC.

The chain carries TRBV6-2 or TRBV6-3 and TRBJ2-3, with TRBD2 matching over 12 bases. Losses at the gene ends were 8 bases for V and 2 bases for J; bases not matched to a gene: 2. Germline V gives CDR1 MNHEY, CDR2 SVGEGT. The length of the CDR3 is 14 residues. CDR3 coding DNA: TGTGCCAGCGGACTAGCGGGGTCCACAGATACGCAGTATTTT. Translated, it gives CASGLAGSTDTQYF.

This clonotype was seen a single time. This chain uses TRBV6-2 or TRBV6-3 with TRBJ2-5; D possibly corresponds to TRBD1 (5 bases). The CDR3 loop spans 12 amino acids. Deletions cut 6 bases from V and 4 bases from J, with 9 bases between. The germline V gene has CDR1 MNHEY and CDR2 SVGEGT. CDR3 DNA sequence: TGTGCCAGCAGCGGACAAGCAGAGACCCAGTACTTC. As protein: CASSGQAETQYF.

The chain couples TRBV6-5 to TRBJ2-3; either TRBD1 or TRBD2 may fit D (5 bases each). V was pared by 9 bases and J by 2 bases, with 12 bases between. The CDR3 consists of 13 residues. From germline, CDR1 is MNHEY and CDR2 SVGAGI. CDR3 nucleotides: TGTGCCAGTAGGGGAGATTACACAGATACGCAGTATTTT. Amino acid sequence: CASRGDYTDTQYF.

The chain joins TRBV7-9 to TRBJ2-3; D is uncertain. Germline CDR1 reads SEHNR; CDR2 reads FQNEAQ (reference sequence). The CDR3 is made up of 14 amino acids. V was cut by 1 base and J by 0 bases, with 5 bases left in between. Written as DNA, the CDR3 is TGTGCCAGCAGCTTAGACCCTAGCACAGATACGCAGTATTTT. Translation: CASSLDPSTDTQYF.

The J gene is TRBJ1-1, the V gene TRBV12-3 or TRBV12-4; D is unresolved. The CDR3 has 11 amino acids. The germline V and J ends were trimmed by 6 bases and 4 bases, with 6 bases remaining between them. DNA of the CDR3: TGTGCCAGCAGCCGAACCACTGAAGCTTTCTTT. It encodes CASSRTTEAFF.

There are a few counts of this clonotype. The V gene is TRBV7-6, the J gene TRBJ2-7; 9 positions match TRBD1. Germline CDR1 reads SGHVS; CDR2 reads FNYEAQ. The CDR3 contains 15 residues. V was pared by 2 bases and J by 7 bases, with 9 bases of the junction left unmatched. CDR3: CASSLPGQGWREQYF. The CDR3 DNA reads as TGTGCCAGCAGCTTACCGGGACAGGGATGGAGGGAGCAGTACTTC.

The chain carries TRBV4-1 and TRBJ2-2; D uncertain. V lost 3 bases to trimming and J lost 2 bases, with 7 bases between them. The CDR3 length is 14 residues. The germline CDR1 and CDR2 sequences are MGHRA and YSYEKL. CDR3 nucleotides: TGCGCCAGCAGCCAGGCCAGTAACACCGGGGAGCTGTTTTTT. As protein: CASSQASNTGELFF.

V is TRBV18 and J is TRBJ1-5, with 8 bases matching TRBD1. The CDR3 runs 14 residues. V was clipped by 3 bases and J by 3 bases; unmatched bases: 1. Germline CDR1 KGHSH, CDR2 LQKENI. The CDR3 DNA reads as TGTGCCAGCTCACCGGGACAGGTCAATCAGCCCCAGCATTTT. Protein sequence: CASSPGQVNQPQHF. Full variable domain (remainder filled in from reference TRBV18 and TRBJ1-5): NAGVMQNPRHLVRRRGQEARLRCSPMKGHSHVYWYRQLPEEGLKFMVYLQKENIIDESGMPKERFSAEFPKEGPSILRIQQVVRGDSAAYFCASSPGQVNQPQHFGDGTRLSIL.

This clonotype was observed once. V gene TRBV29-1 combines with J gene TRBJ2-3; no clear D gene. V lost 4 bases and J 0 bases, leaving 11 bases between the germline ends. Germline CDR1 is SQVTM and CDR2 is ANQGSEA. This CDR3 has 14 amino acids. The CDR3 DNA reads TGCAGCGTTGTTCCAGGCTCTAGCACAGATACGCAGTATTTT. Its protein is CSVVPGSSTDTQYF.

The J gene is TRBJ2-6, the V gene TRBV5-1, with D unresolved. The CDR3 runs 13 residues. Per the germline V gene, CDR1 is SGHRS and CDR2 is YFSETQ. The V end lost 5 bases, the J end lost 12 bases, and 15 bases lay between the germline ends. CDR3 amino acids: CASSTSGLFVLTF. The CDR3 nucleotides are TGCGCCAGCAGTACGAGTGGCCTCTTCGTCCTGACTTTC. Using reference TRBV5-1 and TRBJ2-6 for the parts outside the CDR3, the full variable domain is KAGVTQTPRYLIKTRGQQVTLSCSPISGHRSVSWYQQTPGQGLQFLFEYFSETQRNKGNFPGRFSGRQFSNSRSEMNVSTLELGDSALYLCASSTSGLFVLTFGAGSRLTVL.

The rearrangement joins TRBV30 to TRBJ1-1; TRBD1 matches at 7 bases. Germline CDR1 is GTSNPN and CDR2 is SVGIG (reference sequence). The CDR3 is made up of 15 amino acids. After removal of 3 bases from V and 11 bases from J, the junction contained 18 bases not matched to a gene. The CDR3: CAWSVGFTGSGGAFF. The CDR3 bases are TGTGCCTGGAGCGTGGGTTTCACCGGGTCAGGGGGGGCTTTCTTT.

This sequence joins TRBV6-5 and TRBJ2-1; 8 nucleotides line up with TRBD2. CDR1 and CDR2 from the germline V gene are MNHEY and SVGAGI. The CDR3 consists of 15 residues. The trim removed 0 bases at V and 8 bases at J, leaving 6 bases unmatched. In DNA, the CDR3 is TGTGCCAGCAGTTACTCGGGAGCGGGAGAGTATGAGCAGTTCTTC. It encodes CASSYSGAGEYEQFF.

This clonotype was observed once. V usage is TRBV11-2 and J usage is TRBJ2-3, with 7 bases lining up with TRBD2. The CDR3 loop spans 16 amino acids. V lost 5 bases and J lost 5; bases outside the gene matches: 13. CDR1 SGHAT and CDR2 FQNNGV come from the germline V gene. In DNA form, the CDR3 reads TGTGCCAGCAGCCACCCTCGCGGGAGTTGGGGAGATACGCAGTATTTT. Amino acids: CASSHPRGSWGDTQYF.

The chain recombines TRBV19 with TRBJ1-6; D is unclear. V was shortened by 3 bases and J by 7 bases, with 10 bases between the two germline ends. The CDR3 is made up of 14 amino acids. Per germline, CDR1 LNHDA and CDR2 SQIVND (reference sequence). As DNA, the CDR3 is TGTGCCAGTAGTATGACGGCAGCGAATTCACCCCTCCACTTT. Protein product: CASSMTAANSPLHF.